The 18 T cell receptor beta chains given below trace back to one sample, sequenced in a study of PD-1 blockade in classical Hodgkin lymphoma. Profiled with immunoSEQ multiplex PCR; TCRdb holds only in-frame clones, not every one. The sample carries over 10,000 clones, 80% recorded once. Every patient was affected by relapse after autologous stem cell transplantation, while exposure to brentuximab vedotin was not uniform. The starting material was peripheral blood mononuclear cells (PBMCs), obtained at baseline. Receptor source: a human donor with classical Hodgkin lymphoma.

The CDR3 spells CASSFGVSAGANVLTF. DNA for the CDR3: TGCGCCAGCAGCTTTGGGGTTTCGGCTGGGGCCAACGTCCTGACTTTC. This rearrangement joins TRBV5-1 to TRBJ2-6; D unresolved. V dropped 2 bases and J dropped 2 bases, with 11 bases sitting between them. Germline V lookup: CDR1 SGHRS, CDR2 YFSETQ. This CDR3 contains 16 residues.

This sequence joins TRBV11-1 and TRBJ2-7; D call uncertain. The CDR3 loop spans 13 amino acids. Trimming removed 0 bases at V and 3 bases at J, with 6 bases between. The germline CDR1 and CDR2 sequences are SGHAT and FQDESV (reference sequence). CDR3 coding DNA: TGTGCCAGCAGCTTAGCGTGGAGCTACGAGCAGTACTTC. Its translation is CASSLAWSYEQYF.

The gene calls are TRBV10-3 and TRBJ1-2; D unresolved. The CDR3 covers 11 residues. CDR1 and CDR2 from the germline V gene are ENHRY and SYGVKD. V was shortened by 2 bases and J by 7 bases, with 5 bases between the two germline ends. The CDR3 DNA reads as TGTGCCATCAGTGAGGTCAGTGGCTACACCTTC. This encodes CAISEVSGYTF.

The chain uses TRBV6-5 and TRBJ1-2; D possibly corresponds to TRBD1 (5 bases). The CDR3 runs to 14 residues. Germline CDR1 MNHEY, CDR2 SVGAGI. V shed 5 bases and J shed 7 bases, with 17 bases lying between them. The CDR3 sequence is CASSPRGDRSGYTF. DNA of the CDR3: TGTGCCAGCAGTCCACGGGGGGATAGGAGTGGCTACACCTTC.

This clone was found a few times. This chain connects TRBV7-2 to TRBJ2-7; maybe TRBD1 (5 bases). CDR1 is SGHTA and CDR2 is FQGNSA in the germline V gene. The V and J ends lost 1 base and 2 bases respectively, with 15 bases between them. The CDR3 loop spans 16 amino acids. CDR3 DNA: TGTGCCAGCAGCTTAGGGGGCGGACGGGCTCCCTACGAGCAGTACTTC. This codes for CASSLGGGRAPYEQYF. Full variable domain (missing parts from reference TRBV7-2 and TRBJ2-7): GAGVSQSPSNKVTEKGKDVELRCDPISGHTALYWYRQSLGQGLEFLIYFQGNSAPDKSGLPSDRFSAERTGGSVSTLTIQRTQQEDSAVYLCASSLGGGRAPYEQYFGPGTRLTVT.

This clone was observed once. The chain employs TRBV7-9 and TRBJ2-1, with 16 bases lining up with TRBD2. The trim removed 5 bases at V and 6 bases at J, leaving 10 bases unmatched. Germline V lookup: CDR1 SEHNR, CDR2 FQNEAQ (reference sequence). The CDR3 totals 18 residues. CDR3 in amino acids: CASSPGLAGGRWANEQFF. The CDR3, as DNA: TGTGCCAGCAGCCCGGGACTAGCGGGGGGGCGTTGGGCCAATGAGCAGTTCTTC. Full variable domain (outside the CDR3, taken from reference TRBV7-9 and TRBJ2-1): DTGVSQNPRHKITKRGQNVTFRCDPISEHNRLYWYRQTLGQGPEFLTYFQNEAQLEKSRLLSDRFSAERPKGSFSTLEIQRTEQGDSAMYLCASSPGLAGGRWANEQFFGPGTRLTVL.

The V and J genes are TRBV21-1 and TRBJ2-7; no DNA check was done on the table's D call, TRBD1. TRBV21-1 is termed a pseudogene. CDR3 length: 18 amino acids. The DNA of the CDR3 is TGTGCCAGCAGCAAAAGTCGTTATCCCGGGACAGACTCCTACGAGCAGTACTTC. Amino acid sequence: CASSKSRYPGTDSYEQYF.

This clone ranks as medium-sized. V usage is TRBV6-1 and J usage is TRBJ1-5; 9 bases are a match to TRBD1. Unmatched junction bases numbered 2, after V lost 4 bases and J lost 4 bases. Germline CDR1 reads MNHNS; CDR2 reads SASEGT. The CDR3 extends over 14 amino acids. In nucleotides, the CDR3 is TGTGCCAGCAGTGCGGGACAGGGAAATCAGCCCCAGCATTTT. Translated, it gives CASSAGQGNQPQHF.

CDR3 coding DNA: TGTGCCAGCAGCAGCCGACGGTTTAATGAAAAACTGTTTTTT. Translation gives CASSSRRFNEKLFF. The chain couples TRBV7-2 to TRBJ1-4; no definite D call. Per germline, CDR1 SGHTA and CDR2 FQGNSA. The CDR3 has 14 residues. V lost 5 bases, J lost 4 bases, and 11 bases lay in between.

A remark on this clone: The same CDR3 is also encoded by other DNA sequences in this sample. The V gene is TRBV9, the J gene TRBJ2-1; the D call may be TRBD1 or TRBD2 (5 bases each). The length of the CDR3 is 15 residues. Between the trimmed V and J ends, which lost 0 bases and 0 bases, there was a span of 7 bases. Germline V gene data show CDR1 as SGDLS and CDR2 as YYNGEE. CDR3 in DNA: TGTGCCAGCAGCGTAGACGGGGCCTCCTACAATGAGCAGTTCTTC. Translated, it gives CASSVDGASYNEQFF.

This clone was counted only a few times. The chain carries TRBV5-1 and TRBJ2-1; D possibly corresponds to TRBD2 (6 bases). Germline V CDR1 and CDR2: SGHRS, YFSETQ. The CDR3 sequence is 15 residues long. Between the trimmed V and J ends, which lost 6 bases and 4 bases, there was a span of 17 bases. The CDR3, as DNA: TGCGCCAGCAACGTCGGGGGAACAGCTTACAATGAGCAGTTCTTC. Amino acid sequence: CASNVGGTAYNEQFF.

V usage is TRBV10-3 and J usage is TRBJ2-1, with a possible D match to TRBD2 (7 bases). The CDR3 covers 15 residues. Trimming removed 8 bases at V and 0 bases at J, with 14 bases between. Germline-derived CDR1 and CDR2 are ENHRY and SYGVKD. The CDR3 loop is CAIWGGPPSYNEQFF. The CDR3 nucleotides read TGTGCCATCTGGGGGGGCCCGCCCTCCTACAATGAGCAGTTCTTC.

CDR3 residues: CASSLAQGANSPLHF. CDR3 nucleotides: TGCGCCAGCAGCTTGGCGCAGGGGGCAAATTCACCCCTCCACTTT. V usage is TRBV5-1 and J usage is TRBJ1-6, with TRBD1 identical over 8 bases. V was pared by 0 bases and J by 7 bases, with 3 bases of the junction left unmatched. Germline-derived CDR1 and CDR2 are SGHRS and YFSETQ. CDR3 size: 15 residues.

In DNA form, the CDR3 reads TGTGCCAGCAGTGATCTGCAAGAGACCCAGTACTTC. This sequence encodes CASSDLQETQYF. The chain joins TRBV2 to TRBJ2-5; D ambiguous. This CDR3 region has 12 residues. V was shortened by 3 bases and J by 2 bases, with 4 bases between the two germline ends. The germline V gene encodes CDR1 SNHLY and CDR2 FYNNEI.

This chain joins TRBV5-1 and TRBJ2-2, with 15 bases fitting TRBD2. From germline, CDR1 is SGHRS and CDR2 YFSETQ. Trimming removed 6 bases from V and 1 base from J; junction bases left unmatched: 10. The CDR3 has 19 residues. As DNA, the CDR3 is TGCGCCAGCACGACGGGACTAGCGGGGGGCCACCAGAACACCGGGGAGCTGTTTTTT. Translation: CASTTGLAGGHQNTGELFF.

The chain employs TRBV7-2 and TRBJ1-1; D uncertain. The germline gives CDR1 SGHTA, CDR2 FQGNSA. The V gene lost 2 bases and the J gene lost 0 bases, with 7 bases spanning the gap. CDR3 length equals 14 residues. CDR3 sequence (DNA): TGTGCCAGCAGCTTAATGTCCCTGAACACTGAAGCTTTCTTT. It yields the protein CASSLMSLNTEAFF.

The chain combines TRBV9 with TRBJ2-7; D ambiguous. V lost 7 bases and J 2 bases, leaving 10 bases between the germline ends. The CDR3 is made up of 12 amino acids. In germline, CDR1 is SGDLS, CDR2 YYNGEE. In DNA, the CDR3 is TGTGCCAGCTCGAATGGCCCCTACGAGCAGTACTTC. The encoded protein is CASSNGPYEQYF.

The rearrangement joins TRBV9 to TRBJ1-2, with D hard to call. Trimming removed 6 bases at V and 6 bases at J, with 15 bases between. Germline V gives CDR1 SGDLS, CDR2 YYNGEE. The CDR3 loop spans 13 amino acids. The CDR3 DNA is TGTGCCAGCACCGGGGTGAAAAGGCATGGCTACACCTTC. The encoded protein is CASTGVKRHGYTF.